The 22 T cell receptor beta chains in this list originate from one sample, sequenced in a study of blood T cell repertoires in COVID-19. The protocol was immunoSEQ multiplex PCR, while the TCRdb copy is restricted to in-frame clones and leaves out a portion. The profile shows about 230,000 clones, approximately 87% of them singletons. What was sequenced was PBMCs or T cells enriched from blood (not recorded which). The receptors stem from a woman in her forties or fifties in a cohort exposed to, infected with or recovered from COVID-19 (not recorded which).

The chain couples TRBV5-4 to TRBJ1-1; the match to TRBD1 covers 8 bases. After removal of 3 bases from V and 3 bases from J, the junction contained 4 bases not matched to a gene. Germline lookup yields CDR1 SGHNT and CDR2 YYREEE (reference sequence). The CDR3 is 14 residues long. CDR3 DNA sequence: TGTGCCAGCAGCTCGACAGGGGCCTACACTGAAGCTTTCTTT. It is translated as CASSSTGAYTEAFF. The whole variable domain, remainder taken from reference TRBV5-4 and TRBJ1-1, is ETGVTQSPTHLIKTRGQQVTLRCSSQSGHNTVSWYQQALGQGPQFIFQYYREEENGRGNFPPRFSGLQFPNYSSELNVNALELDDSALYLCASSSTGAYTEAFFGQGTRLTVV.

Here the CDR3 reads CASRFHQNEKLFF. CDR3 in DNA: TGTGCCAGTAGGTTTCATCAGAATGAAAAACTGTTTTTT. V is TRBV19 and J is TRBJ1-4; D remains unclear. The V gene's germline CDR1 is LNHDA and CDR2 SQIVND (reference sequence). With 6 bases removed from V and 5 bases from J, the gap between germline ends came to 10 bases. The CDR3 has 13 amino acids.

The V call is TRBV7-9, the J call TRBJ1-2; 10 bases align to TRBD1. The CDR3 spans 13 residues. Trimming removed 6 bases from V and 7 bases from J; junction bases left unmatched: 5. Germline values: CDR1 SEHNR, CDR2 FQNEAQ (reference sequence). The chain's CDR3 is CASRAGTGVGYTF. DNA for the CDR3: TGTGCCAGCAGAGCCGGGACAGGGGTTGGCTACACCTTC.

The rearrangement links TRBV7-9 to TRBJ1-2; D remains unclear. Trimming cost V 5 bases and J 8 bases, with 18 bases left between them. The CDR3 is 14 residues long. The V gene's germline CDR1 is SEHNR and CDR2 FQNEAQ (reference sequence). CDR3 sequence (DNA): TGTGCCAGCAGCCAATGGGAGTGGGTGAAGGGCTACACCTTC. As protein: CASSQWEWVKGYTF. The full variable domain, with the rest looked up from reference TRBV7-9 and TRBJ1-2, is DTGVSQNPRHKITKRGQNVTFRCDPISEHNRLYWYRQTLGQGPEFLTYFQNEAQLEKSRLLSDRFSAERPKGSFSTLEIQRTEQGDSAMYLCASSQWEWVKGYTFGSGTRLTVV.

The chain combines TRBV7-2 with TRBJ2-7, with D possibly being TRBD1 (5 bases). This CDR3 has 12 residues. CDR1 and CDR2 (germline): SGHTA, FQGNSA. V was shortened by 2 bases and J by 9 bases, with 11 bases between the two germline ends. CDR3 in amino acids: CASSLPTARQYF. CDR3 nucleotide sequence: TGTGCCAGCAGCTTACCGACAGCTAGGCAGTACTTC.

V usage is TRBV5-1 and J usage is TRBJ2-2, with D perhaps TRBD2 (6 bases). The CDR3 is made up of 15 amino acids. Trimming pared 4 bases from V and 1 base from J, leaving 11 bases between. CDR1 is SGHRS, CDR2 YFSETQ, per germline. CDR3 nucleotides: TGCGCCAGCAGCCAGCAGGGAGGGAACACCGGGGAGCTGTTTTTT. Protein product: CASSQQGGNTGELFF.

This clone has a single count. CDR3 in amino acids: CAISESAGEPQHF. The DNA for the CDR3 is TGTGCCATCAGTGAGTCGGCGGGAGAGCCCCAGCATTTT. This chain uses TRBV10-3 with TRBJ1-5, with D unclear. V was shortened by 0 bases and J by 8 bases, with 8 bases between the two germline ends. Germline V gene data show CDR1 as ENHRY and CDR2 as SYGVKD. This CDR3 region has 13 residues.

The genes are TRBV6-5 and TRBJ1-3, with D perhaps matching TRBD1 (5 bases). The CDR3 totals 15 residues. Germline-derived CDR1 and CDR2 are MNHEY and SVGAGI. V lost 6 bases to trimming and J lost 1 base, with 13 bases between them. CDR3 DNA: TGTGCCAGCAGAAATCAGGGTGGGTCTGGAAACACCATATATTTT. Protein sequence: CASRNQGGSGNTIYF.

The chain recombines TRBV5-1 with TRBJ2-1, with 7 positions matching TRBD1. The junction had 13 bases not matched to a gene; V was cut back by 0 bases and J by 7 bases. The CDR3 is 17 amino acids. Germline V gene lookup returns CDR1 SGHRS and CDR2 YFSETQ. The CDR3 DNA follows: TGCGCCAGCAGCTTGGAAGGGGGCGCGGGCAATGGAAATGAGCAGTTCTTC. Amino acids: CASSLEGGAGNGNEQFF.

The gene calls are TRBV28 and TRBJ1-2; D unresolved. V dropped 6 bases and J dropped 4 bases, with 15 bases sitting between them. The CDR3 has 14 residues. Germline V gene data show CDR1 as MDHEN and CDR2 as SYDVKM. The CDR3 DNA reads as TGTGCCAGCAGCTTAATGTACGGTATCTATGGCTACACCTTC. Its translation is CASSLMYGIYGYTF.

The CDR3 loop reads CASSGQGAREQYF. The CDR3 nucleotides read TGTGCCAGCTCGGGACAGGGGGCGCGCGAGCAGTACTTC. The chain joins TRBV6-5 to TRBJ2-7; the match to TRBD1 covers 12 bases. CDR3 size: 13 residues. Germline V gives CDR1 MNHEY, CDR2 SVGAGI. The V gene end was trimmed by 8 bases and the J gene end by 6 bases; junction bases not matched to a gene: 5.

This clone has a single count. The gene calls are TRBV11-2 and TRBJ2-7; possible D gene TRBD1, 7 bases. The CDR3 is 13 residues long. Germline CDR1 is SGHAT and CDR2 is FQNNGV. Trimming took off 8 bases at V and 3 bases at J, with 14 bases between the two ends. CDR3: CASQEGAVYEQYF. CDR3 in DNA: TGTGCCAGCCAGGAGGGGGCTGTCTACGAGCAGTACTTC.

This clone was detected only a few times. This sequence joins TRBV3-1 (or the pseudogene TRBV3-2) and TRBJ1-1; 7 bases agree with TRBD1. This CDR3 comprises 13 residues. Per the germline V gene, CDR1 is LGHDT and CDR2 is YNNKEL (reference sequence). J was trimmed by 9 bases and V by 5 bases; bases with no gene match: 9. For the CDR3, the DNA is TGTGCCAGCAGCTACGGACAGGTTCGGAAAGCTTTCTTT. This translates into CASSYGQVRKAFF.

This clone is a singleton in its sample. This chain connects TRBV3-1 (or the pseudogene TRBV3-2) to TRBJ2-2; maybe TRBD1 (5 bases). Germline CDR1 is LGHDT and CDR2 is YNNKEL (reference sequence). CDR3 length equals 13 residues. V lost 8 bases and J lost 6, with 13 bases in between. CDR3 coding DNA: TGTGCCAGCGAGGACAAGGATCCCGGGGAGCTGTTTTTT. Protein product: CASEDKDPGELFF.

The chain employs TRBV9 and TRBJ2-3, with 10 bases aligning to TRBD2. Germline CDR1 reads SGDLS; CDR2 reads YYNGEE. This CDR3 is 18 amino acids long. Trimming cost V 3 bases and J 0 bases; bases outside gene matches: 10. CDR3 nucleotide sequence: TGTGCCAGCAGCGCAACCTACCTAGCGGGGGAAAGCACAGATACGCAGTATTTT. As protein: CASSATYLAGESTDTQYF.

This chain uses TRBV2 with TRBJ1-2; D is perhaps TRBD1 (5 bases). The CDR3 has 16 residues. Trimming took off 5 bases at V and 4 bases at J, with 20 bases between the two ends. Germline V gene lookup returns CDR1 SNHLY and CDR2 FYNNEI. The CDR3 spells CASSYRPLAGAYGYTF. In DNA form, the CDR3 reads TGTGCCAGCAGTTACCGCCCTCTGGCTGGGGCCTATGGCTACACCTTC.

J is TRBJ2-5 and V is TRBV7-8; 12 bases line up with TRBD2. V shed 6 bases, J shed 5 bases, and the junction held 13 bases outside the gene matches. CDR3 length: 17 amino acids. Germline-derived CDR1 and CDR2 are SGHVS and FQNEAQ. In nucleotides, the CDR3 is TGTGCCAGCAGTTATACTAGCGGGGGGCCTGGGGGCGAGACCCAGTACTTC. This sequence encodes CASSYTSGGPGGETQYF.

The rearrangement joins TRBV24-1 to TRBJ2-1; 9 nucleotides line up with TRBD1. CDR3 length: 16 amino acids. Germline CDR1 and CDR2: KGHDR and SFDVKD. Trimming cost V 7 bases and J 0 bases; bases outside gene matches: 6. CDR3 protein: CATSGTGPSSYNEQFF. The CDR3 bases are TGTGCCACCAGCGGGACAGGGCCCAGCTCCTACAATGAGCAGTTCTTC.

This clone was recorded a few times. The gene calls are TRBV7-2 and TRBJ2-5; 8 bases fit TRBD1. CDR1 and CDR2 (germline): SGHTA, FQGNSA. V dropped 2 bases and J dropped 7; count of bases not matched to a gene: 6. The length of the CDR3 is 14 residues. The CDR3, as DNA: TGTGCCAGCAGCTTAATGGACAGGGCTGGGACCCAGTACTTC. Its translation is CASSLMDRAGTQYF. Using reference TRBV7-2 and TRBJ2-5 for the parts outside the CDR3, the full variable domain is GAGVSQSPSNKVTEKGKDVELRCDPISGHTALYWYRQSLGQGLEFLIYFQGNSAPDKSGLPSDRFSAERTGGSVSTLTIQRTQQEDSAVYLCASSLMDRAGTQYFGPGTRLLVL.

The chain joins TRBV2 to TRBJ2-2; 12 bases match TRBD2. The V and J ends lost 6 bases and 4 bases, in that order; junction bases with no gene match: 9. The germline CDR1 and CDR2 sequences are SNHLY and FYNNEI. The CDR3 runs to 17 residues. The CDR3 region is CASRPPLAGGPTGELFF. CDR3 DNA sequence: TGTGCCAGCAGACCCCCACTAGCGGGGGGCCCCACCGGGGAGCTGTTTTTT.

This chain links TRBV4-2 with TRBJ2-3, with TRBD2 matching 10 bases. CDR3 length equals 18 residues. The V segment lost 0 bases and the J segment 5 bases; nucleotides outside the gene matches: 11. The V gene's germline CDR1 is LGHNA and CDR2 YNFKEQ. The CDR3 sequence: CASSQDGFGLAGVDTQYF. The CDR3 region has the DNA TGTGCCAGCAGCCAAGATGGCTTTGGGCTAGCGGGGGTAGATACGCAGTATTTT.

The J gene is TRBJ1-2, the V gene TRBV6-4, with 9 positions matching TRBD1. Germline CDR1 MRHNA, CDR2 SNTAGT. The CDR3 length is 14 residues. Trimming cost V 6 bases and J 7 bases; bases outside gene matches: 9. DNA for the CDR3: TGTGCCAGCAGGGCCCCGGGACAGGGAGGTGGCTACACCTTC. It translates to CASRAPGQGGGYTF.